This TCR beta chain was sequenced for a study of shared clonotypes between healthy human individuals. The protocol was immunoSEQ multiplex PCR, while the TCRdb copy is restricted to in-frame clones and leaves out a portion. Altogether under 1,100,000 clones are present, 70% to 80% being singletons, with the ten largest covering nearly 1.5%. V was trimmed by 0 bases and J by 4 bases, leaving 10 bases between them. CDR1 is SGHRS and CDR2 is YFSETQ in the germline V gene. The CDR3 runs to 15 residues. The CD4+ fraction was divided into a CD45RA+ naive subset and a CD45RA-negative memory subset. The source of this sequence is a young man in good health. The chain is built from TRBV5-1 and TRBJ1-4; TRBD1 is a possible D gene (5 bases). Source material: memory CD4+ T cells sorted from blood. Subset of the sample: CD45RA-negative fraction. The CDR3 protein is CASSLEGASNEKLFF. The CDR3 DNA sequence: TGCGCCAGCAGCTTGGAAGGGGCGAGTAATGAAAAACTGTTTTTT.